The subject of this entry is one TCR beta chain. The data were obtained in a study of cytomegalovirus exposure and HLA in healthy donors. The PCR ran on 60 Vbeta and 13 Jbeta primers. Repertoires were generated with immunoSEQ multiplex PCR, while TCRdb's copy carries only in-frame clones and drops some. The repertoire consists of about 130,000 clones, with around 80% occurring once and the leading ten covering 4% to 4.5%. The CDR3 totals 16 residues. In germline, CDR1 is SGHVS, CDR2 FQNEAQ. Trimming stripped 3 bases from V and 15 bases from J, with 27 bases between. What was sequenced was PBMCs. The chain is built from TRBV7-8 and TRBJ2-1, with D possibly matching TRBD1 (6 bases). The TCR was taken from a woman aged 35 to 49 in good health and CMV-seronegative. The CDR3 nucleotides are TGTGCCAGCAGCTTGGAAATACAGGTCTCCGGGAAAGGGGGGTTCTTC. It encodes CASSLEIQVSGKGGFF.